Listed below are T cell receptor beta chains from one sample, sequenced in a study of T cells after yellow fever vaccination. MiXCR, applied by TCRdb to the 5' RACE reads, yields one record per CDR3 protein. This sample yields around 300,000 distinct CDR3 sequences, of which about 4% are seen a single time; approximately 25% belongs to the top ten. Source: PBMCs, taken 5 days after the yellow fever booster vaccination. All receptors come from a man between 18 and 35 years old who received the YFV17D yellow fever vaccine. CDR3s include the opening cysteine and the closing phenylalanine or tryptophan. D genes are given only for firm matches. Rows give clone size only sometimes, using once, few, many, or a class for an expanded clone.

v_call: TRBV15; d_call: -; j_call: TRBJ2-3; clone_size: few; cdr3_aa: CATSRDLTPPTQYF; cdr3_nt: TGTGCCACCAGCAGAGATTTGACGCCCCCAACGCAGTATTTT
v_call: TRBV3-1; d_call: -; j_call: TRBJ2-7; clone_size: few; cdr3_aa: CASSQETRRLSYEQYF; cdr3_nt: TGTGCCAGCAGCCAAGAGACGCGGAGATTAAGCTACGAGCAGTACTTC
v_call: TRBV4-1; d_call: TRBD1; j_call: TRBJ1-4; clone_size: few; cdr3_aa: CASSQVYSGQGREKLFF; cdr3_nt: TGCGCCAGCAGCCAAGTGTATTCGGGACAGGGAAGAGAAAAACTGTTTTTT
v_call: TRBV6-2/TRBV6-3; d_call: -; j_call: TRBJ2-7; clone_size: -; cdr3_aa: CASSYPSGTIHYEQYF; cdr3_nt: TGTGCCAGCAGTTACCCCTCCGGGACGATCCACTACGAGCAGTACTTC
v_call: TRBV20-1; d_call: -; j_call: TRBJ1-1; clone_size: many; cdr3_aa: CSARVGLVTEAFF; cdr3_nt: TGCAGTGCCAGGGTAGGTCTGGTCACTGAAGCTTTCTTT
v_call: TRBV6-6; d_call: -; j_call: TRBJ1-5; clone_size: -; cdr3_aa: CASSHGGYSNQPQHF; cdr3_nt: TGTGCCAGCAGCCACGGGGGATATAGCAATCAGCCCCAGCATTTT
v_call: TRBV28; d_call: TRBD1; j_call: TRBJ1-6; clone_size: few; cdr3_aa: CASSFRQGGSPLHF; cdr3_nt: TGTGCCAGCAGCTTTCGACAGGGAGGTTCACCCCTCCACTTT
v_call: TRBV4-2; d_call: -; j_call: TRBJ2-6; clone_size: few; cdr3_aa: CASSPIGRGSGANVLTF; cdr3_nt: TGTGCCAGCAGCCCGATAGGTCGGGGCTCTGGGGCCAACGTCCTGACTTTC
v_call: TRBV7-9; d_call: -; j_call: TRBJ1-4; clone_size: few; cdr3_aa: CASREGLSTNEKLFF; cdr3_nt: TGTGCCAGCAGGGAGGGATTAAGCACTAATGAAAAACTGTTTTTT
v_call: TRBV18; d_call: TRBD1; j_call: TRBJ1-1; clone_size: many; cdr3_aa: CASSPDRGYTEAFF; cdr3_nt: TGTGCCAGCTCACCTGACAGGGGATACACTGAAGCTTTCTTT
v_call: TRBV4-1; d_call: TRBD2; j_call: TRBJ2-1; clone_size: few; cdr3_aa: CASSPSGRMYNEQFF; cdr3_nt: TGCGCCAGCAGTCCTAGCGGACGGATGTACAATGAGCAGTTCTTC
v_call: TRBV7-3; d_call: -; j_call: TRBJ2-3; clone_size: many; cdr3_aa: CASSLYYTDTQYF; cdr3_nt: TGTGCCAGCAGCTTATACTACACAGATACGCAGTATTTT
v_call: TRBV30; d_call: TRBD1; j_call: TRBJ1-5; clone_size: -; cdr3_aa: CAWRRTDRGHQPQHF; cdr3_nt: TGTGCCTGGAGACGAACGGACAGGGGGCATCAGCCCCAGCATTTT
v_call: TRBV28; d_call: TRBD1; j_call: TRBJ2-4; clone_size: -; cdr3_aa: CASSSPGQPKNIQYF; cdr3_nt: TGTGCCAGCAGTTCTCCGGGACAGCCCAAAAACATTCAGTACTTC
v_call: TRBV10-3; d_call: TRBD1; j_call: TRBJ1-2; clone_size: many; cdr3_aa: CAIREGQGYGYTF; cdr3_nt: TGTGCCATCAGGGAGGGACAGGGTTATGGCTACACCTTC
v_call: TRBV7-9; d_call: -; j_call: TRBJ2-1; clone_size: many; cdr3_aa: CASSYPGLNEQFF; cdr3_nt: TGTGCCAGCAGCTACCCCGGGCTCAATGAGCAGTTCTTC
v_call: TRBV7-8; d_call: -; j_call: TRBJ1-4; clone_size: few; cdr3_aa: CASSLVLSTGSNEKLFF; cdr3_nt: TGTGCCAGCAGCTTAGTCCTGTCGACAGGCTCCAATGAAAAACTGTTTTTT
v_call: TRBV20-1; d_call: TRBD2; j_call: TRBJ2-1; clone_size: -; cdr3_aa: CSARDPSGVSYNEQFF; cdr3_nt: TGCAGTGCTAGAGATCCTAGCGGGGTTTCCTACAATGAGCAGTTCTTC
v_call: TRBV5-5; d_call: -; j_call: TRBJ1-3; clone_size: -; cdr3_aa: CASSLDVGSSGNTIYF; cdr3_nt: TGTGCCAGCAGCTTGGACGTCGGATCGTCTGGAAACACCATATATTTT
v_call: TRBV6-2/TRBV6-3; d_call: -; j_call: TRBJ2-1; clone_size: many; cdr3_aa: CASSFVPSNEQFF; cdr3_nt: TGTGCCAGCAGCTTCGTGCCCTCTAATGAGCAGTTCTTC
v_call: TRBV15; d_call: -; j_call: TRBJ1-5; clone_size: few; cdr3_aa: CATSRDITGYQPQHF; cdr3_nt: TGTGCCACCAGCAGAGATATCACAGGGTACCAGCCCCAGCATTTT
v_call: TRBV7-9; d_call: TRBD2; j_call: TRBJ2-3; clone_size: many; cdr3_aa: CASSLPRGESTDTQYF; cdr3_nt: TGTGCCAGCAGCTTACCCCGGGGGGAGAGCACAGATACGCAGTATTTT
v_call: TRBV7-2; d_call: -; j_call: TRBJ1-5; clone_size: few; cdr3_aa: CASSFTGLQPQHF; cdr3_nt: TGTGCCAGCAGCTTTACAGGGCTCCAGCCCCAGCATTTT
v_call: TRBV27; d_call: -; j_call: TRBJ1-1; clone_size: -; cdr3_aa: CASSFTRAGLRYYTEAFF; cdr3_nt: TGTGCCAGCAGCTTCACTCGGGCGGGGCTTCGGTATTACACTGAAGCTTTCTTT
v_call: TRBV12-3/TRBV12-4; d_call: -; j_call: TRBJ2-1; clone_size: many; cdr3_aa: CASSLMGLEQFF; cdr3_nt: TGTGCCAGCAGTTTAATGGGGCTCGAGCAGTTCTTC
v_call: TRBV5-1; d_call: -; j_call: TRBJ1-2; clone_size: many; cdr3_aa: CASSLATALDTYGYTF; cdr3_nt: TGCGCCAGCAGCTTGGCCACGGCACTAGATACCTATGGCTACACCTTC
v_call: TRBV11-1; d_call: TRBD1; j_call: TRBJ2-5; clone_size: -; cdr3_aa: CASSETTGTGETQYF; cdr3_nt: TGTGCCAGCAGCGAAACAACCGGGACAGGAGAGACCCAGTACTTC
v_call: TRBV29-1; d_call: -; j_call: TRBJ1-5; clone_size: few; cdr3_aa: CSVVQGLNQPQHF; cdr3_nt: TGCAGCGTTGTACAGGGCCTCAATCAGCCCCAGCATTTT
v_call: TRBV24-1; d_call: -; j_call: TRBJ2-3; clone_size: few; cdr3_aa: CATSDYPTDTQYF; cdr3_nt: TGTGCCACCAGTGATTATCCCACAGATACGCAGTATTTT
v_call: TRBV5-1; d_call: -; j_call: TRBJ2-3; clone_size: -; cdr3_aa: CASRDYGVDTQYF; cdr3_nt: TGCGCCAGCAGGGATTACGGGGTGGATACGCAGTATTTT
v_call: TRBV6-1; d_call: -; j_call: TRBJ2-7; clone_size: -; cdr3_aa: CASSPSGGGSYEQYF; cdr3_nt: TGTGCCAGCAGCCCCTCCGGGGGTGGATCCTACGAGCAGTACTTC
v_call: TRBV4-3; d_call: TRBD2; j_call: TRBJ2-7; clone_size: few; cdr3_aa: CASSRNSGGGAYEQYF; cdr3_nt: TGCGCCAGCAGCCGAAACAGCGGGGGGGGAGCCTACGAGCAGTACTTC
v_call: TRBV19; d_call: TRBD1; j_call: TRBJ1-1; clone_size: many; cdr3_aa: CASSSTGSYTEAFF; cdr3_nt: TGTGCCAGTAGCTCGACAGGGTCGTACACTGAAGCTTTCTTT
v_call: TRBV6-2/TRBV6-3; d_call: -; j_call: TRBJ1-1; clone_size: few; cdr3_aa: CASSLREMTEAFF; cdr3_nt: TGTGCCAGCAGCCTCAGGGAAATGACTGAAGCTTTCTTT
v_call: TRBV6-6; d_call: -; j_call: TRBJ2-3; clone_size: few; cdr3_aa: CASSEREGARTDTQYF; cdr3_nt: TGTGCCAGCAGTGAACGCGAGGGTGCTCGCACAGATACGCAGTATTTT
v_call: TRBV3-1; d_call: -; j_call: TRBJ1-1; clone_size: few; cdr3_aa: CASSQGERVAFF; cdr3_nt: TGTGCCAGCAGCCAAGGCGAGAGGGTAGCTTTCTTT
v_call: TRBV4-1; d_call: -; j_call: TRBJ2-5; clone_size: few; cdr3_aa: CASSQDGADLDF; cdr3_nt: TGCGCCAGCAGCCAGGATGGGGCAGACTTGGACTTC
v_call: TRBV29-1; d_call: TRBD1; j_call: TRBJ1-1; clone_size: -; cdr3_aa: CSTGATLYGAFF; cdr3_nt: TGCAGCACAGGGGCCACCCTTTATGGAGCTTTCTTT
v_call: TRBV5-7; d_call: -; j_call: TRBJ2-2; clone_size: -; cdr3_aa: CASRMPGPDTGELFF; cdr3_nt: TGTGCCAGCAGGATGCCCGGTCCCGACACCGGGGAGCTGTTTTTT
v_call: TRBV5-1; d_call: -; j_call: TRBJ2-3; clone_size: -; cdr3_aa: CASSLDFTITDTQYF; cdr3_nt: TGCGCCAGCAGCTTGGATTTCACGATCACAGATACGCAGTATTTT
v_call: TRBV4-2; d_call: -; j_call: TRBJ2-3; clone_size: -; cdr3_aa: CASSQSTGTDTQYF; cdr3_nt: TGTGCCAGCAGCCAATCGACGGGCACAGATACGCAGTATTTT
v_call: TRBV30; d_call: -; j_call: TRBJ2-4; clone_size: many; cdr3_aa: CAWGQDQNIQYF; cdr3_nt: TGTGCCTGGGGTCAGGACCAGAACATTCAGTACTTC
v_call: TRBV10-3; d_call: TRBD1; j_call: TRBJ1-2; clone_size: few; cdr3_aa: CAISETGGRGYTF; cdr3_nt: TGTGCCATCAGTGAGACAGGGGGCCGGGGCTACACCTTC
v_call: TRBV11-2; d_call: -; j_call: TRBJ2-5; clone_size: few; cdr3_aa: CASSSIRDFIRETQYF; cdr3_nt: TGTGCCAGCAGCTCAATACGGGACTTTATCCGAGAGACCCAGTACTTC
v_call: TRBV12-3/TRBV12-4; d_call: TRBD2; j_call: TRBJ2-1; clone_size: few; cdr3_aa: CASSHIRGDEQFF; cdr3_nt: TGTGCCAGCAGCCACATCCGGGGGGATGAGCAGTTCTTC
v_call: TRBV29-1; d_call: -; j_call: TRBJ1-1; clone_size: -; cdr3_aa: CSASKANTEAFF; cdr3_nt: TGCAGCGCCAGTAAAGCGAATACTGAAGCTTTCTTT
v_call: TRBV6-6; d_call: -; j_call: TRBJ1-6; clone_size: -; cdr3_aa: CASTKAGSGNSPLHF; cdr3_nt: TGTGCCAGCACCAAAGCGGGCAGCGGTAATTCACCCCTCCACTTT
v_call: TRBV28; d_call: TRBD2; j_call: TRBJ2-3; clone_size: few; cdr3_aa: CASGTSGGVDTQYF; cdr3_nt: TGTGCCAGCGGGACTAGCGGGGGCGTAGATACGCAGTATTTT
v_call: TRBV12-3/TRBV12-4; d_call: -; j_call: TRBJ1-5; clone_size: -; cdr3_aa: CASSSRGVQPQHF; cdr3_nt: TGTGCCAGCAGCTCGAGGGGTGTGCAGCCCCAGCATTTT